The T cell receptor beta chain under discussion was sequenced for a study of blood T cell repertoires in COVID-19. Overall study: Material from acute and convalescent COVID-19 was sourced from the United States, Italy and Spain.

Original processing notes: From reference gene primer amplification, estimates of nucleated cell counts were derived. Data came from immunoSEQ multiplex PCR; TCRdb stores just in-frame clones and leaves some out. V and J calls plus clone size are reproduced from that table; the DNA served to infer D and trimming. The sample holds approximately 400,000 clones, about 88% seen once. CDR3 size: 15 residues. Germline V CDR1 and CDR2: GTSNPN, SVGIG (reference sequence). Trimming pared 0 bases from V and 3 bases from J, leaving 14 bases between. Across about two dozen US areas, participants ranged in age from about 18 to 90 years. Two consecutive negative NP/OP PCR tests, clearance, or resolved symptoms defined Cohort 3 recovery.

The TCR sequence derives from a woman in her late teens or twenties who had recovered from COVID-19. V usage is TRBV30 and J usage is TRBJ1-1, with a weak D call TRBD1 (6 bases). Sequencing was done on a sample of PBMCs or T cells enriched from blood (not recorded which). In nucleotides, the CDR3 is TGTGCCTGGAGTGTAGAGGGGGTTTTCGACACTGAAGCTTTCTTT. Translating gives CAWSVEGVFDTEAFF.